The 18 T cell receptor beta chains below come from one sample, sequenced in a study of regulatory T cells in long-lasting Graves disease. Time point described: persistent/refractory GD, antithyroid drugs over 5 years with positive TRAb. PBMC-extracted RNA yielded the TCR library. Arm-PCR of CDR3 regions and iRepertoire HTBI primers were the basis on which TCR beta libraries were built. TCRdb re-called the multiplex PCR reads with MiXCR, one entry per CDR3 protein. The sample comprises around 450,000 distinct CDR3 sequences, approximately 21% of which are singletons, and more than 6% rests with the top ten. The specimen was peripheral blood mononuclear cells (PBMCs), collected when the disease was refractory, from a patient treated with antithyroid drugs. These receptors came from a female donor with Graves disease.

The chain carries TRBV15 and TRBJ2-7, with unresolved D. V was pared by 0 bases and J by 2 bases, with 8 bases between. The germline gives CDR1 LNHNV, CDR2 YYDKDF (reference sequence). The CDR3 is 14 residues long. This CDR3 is CATSRDRWTYEQYF. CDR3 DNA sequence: TGTGCCACCAGCAGAGATAGATGGACCTACGAGCAGTACTTC.

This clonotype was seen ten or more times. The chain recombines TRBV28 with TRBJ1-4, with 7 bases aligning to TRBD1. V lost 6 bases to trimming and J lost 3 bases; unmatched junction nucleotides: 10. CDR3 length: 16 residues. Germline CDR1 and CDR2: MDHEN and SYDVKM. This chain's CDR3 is CASREYRGPPNEKLFF. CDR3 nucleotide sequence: TGTGCCAGCAGAGAATACAGGGGTCCTCCTAATGAAAAACTGTTTTTT.

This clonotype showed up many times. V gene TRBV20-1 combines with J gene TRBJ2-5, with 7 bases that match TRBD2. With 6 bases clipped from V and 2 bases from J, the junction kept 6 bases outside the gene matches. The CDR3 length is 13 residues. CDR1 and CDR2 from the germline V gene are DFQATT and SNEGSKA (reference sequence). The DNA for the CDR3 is TGCAGTGCCCTACGGGAGGTACAAGAGACCCAGTACTTC. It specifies CSALREVQETQYF.

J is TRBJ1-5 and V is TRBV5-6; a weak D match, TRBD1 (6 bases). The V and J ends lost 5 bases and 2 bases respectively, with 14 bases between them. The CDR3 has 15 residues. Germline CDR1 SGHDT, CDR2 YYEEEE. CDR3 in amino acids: CASSHRDTGNQPQHF. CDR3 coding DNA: TGTGCCAGCAGTCACCGGGACACCGGCAATCAGCCCCAGCATTTT.

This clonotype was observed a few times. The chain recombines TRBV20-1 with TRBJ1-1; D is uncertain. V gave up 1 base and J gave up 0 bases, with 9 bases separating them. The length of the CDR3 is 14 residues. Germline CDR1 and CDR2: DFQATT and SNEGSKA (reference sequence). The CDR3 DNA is TGCAGTGCTAGAGTGGGTAGTGTGAACACTGAAGCTTTCTTT. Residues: CSARVGSVNTEAFF.

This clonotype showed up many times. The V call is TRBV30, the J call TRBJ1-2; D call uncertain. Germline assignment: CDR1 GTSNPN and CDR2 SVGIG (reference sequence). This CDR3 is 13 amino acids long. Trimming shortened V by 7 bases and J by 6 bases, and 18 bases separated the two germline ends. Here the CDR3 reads CASQKDLGDGYTF. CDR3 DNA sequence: TGTGCCTCCCAAAAGGACCTCGGGGATGGCTACACCTTC.

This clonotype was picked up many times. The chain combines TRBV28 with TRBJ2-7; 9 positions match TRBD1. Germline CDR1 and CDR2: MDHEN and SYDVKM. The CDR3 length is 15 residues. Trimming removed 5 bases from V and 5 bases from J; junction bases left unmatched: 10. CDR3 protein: CASSPRDRAINEQYF. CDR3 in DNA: TGTGCCAGCAGTCCCCGGGACAGGGCCATCAACGAGCAGTACTTC.

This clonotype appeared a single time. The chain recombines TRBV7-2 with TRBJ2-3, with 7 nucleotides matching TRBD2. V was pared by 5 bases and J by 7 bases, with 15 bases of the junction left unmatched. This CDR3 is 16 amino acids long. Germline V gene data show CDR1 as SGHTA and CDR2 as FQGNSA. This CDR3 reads CASSQMPAGLVNTQYF. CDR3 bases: TGTGCCAGCAGCCAGATGCCAGCGGGGCTCGTGAATACGCAGTATTTT.

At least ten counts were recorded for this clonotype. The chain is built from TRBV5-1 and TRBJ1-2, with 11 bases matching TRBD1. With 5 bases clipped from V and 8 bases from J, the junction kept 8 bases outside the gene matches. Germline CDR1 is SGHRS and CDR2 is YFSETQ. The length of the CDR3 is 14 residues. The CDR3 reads CASSSGQGARGYTF. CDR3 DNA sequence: TGCGCCAGCAGTTCAGGACAGGGGGCGCGAGGCTACACCTTC.

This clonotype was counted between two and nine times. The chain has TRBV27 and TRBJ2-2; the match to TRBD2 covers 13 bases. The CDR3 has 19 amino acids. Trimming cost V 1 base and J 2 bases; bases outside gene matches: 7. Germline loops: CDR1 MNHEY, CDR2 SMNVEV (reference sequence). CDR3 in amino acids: CASSLLSLAGGLNTGELFF. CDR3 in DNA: TGTGCCAGCAGTTTATTATCACTAGCGGGAGGGTTAAACACCGGGGAGCTGTTTTTT.

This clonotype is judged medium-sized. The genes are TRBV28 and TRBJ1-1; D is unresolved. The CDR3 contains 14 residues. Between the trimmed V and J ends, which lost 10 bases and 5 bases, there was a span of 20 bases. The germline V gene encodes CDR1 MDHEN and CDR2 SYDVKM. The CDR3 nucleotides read TGTGCCACCCAGAGCCGTGGGATGCGAACTGAAGCTTTCTTT. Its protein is CATQSRGMRTEAFF.

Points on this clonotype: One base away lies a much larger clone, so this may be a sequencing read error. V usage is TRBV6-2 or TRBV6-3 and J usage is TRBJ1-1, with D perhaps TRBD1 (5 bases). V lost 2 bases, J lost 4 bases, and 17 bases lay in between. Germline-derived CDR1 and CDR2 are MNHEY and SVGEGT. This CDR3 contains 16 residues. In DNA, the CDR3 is TGTGCCAGCAGTTACACAGTGCGGGGGGGAAGCACTGAAGCTTTCTTT. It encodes CASSYTVRGGSTEAFF.

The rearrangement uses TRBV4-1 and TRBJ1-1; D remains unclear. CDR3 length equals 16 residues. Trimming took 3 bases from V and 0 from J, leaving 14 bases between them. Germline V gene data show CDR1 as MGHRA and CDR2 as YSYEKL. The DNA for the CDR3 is TGCGCCAGCAGCCAGGCGTCAGCTCGGATGAACACTGAAGCTTTCTTT. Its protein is CASSQASARMNTEAFF.

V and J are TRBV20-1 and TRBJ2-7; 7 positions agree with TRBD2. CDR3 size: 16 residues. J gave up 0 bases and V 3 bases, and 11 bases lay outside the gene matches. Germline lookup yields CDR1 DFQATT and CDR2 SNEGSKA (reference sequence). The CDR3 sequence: CSASGGIAGGSYEQYF. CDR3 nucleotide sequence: TGCAGTGCTAGCGGTGGCATAGCGGGCGGCTCCTACGAGCAGTACTTC.

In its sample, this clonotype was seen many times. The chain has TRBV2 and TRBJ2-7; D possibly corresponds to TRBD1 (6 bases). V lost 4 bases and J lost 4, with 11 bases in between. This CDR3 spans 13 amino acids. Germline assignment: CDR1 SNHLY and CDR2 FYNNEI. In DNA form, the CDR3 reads TGTGCCAGCAGTGCAGGACAGCAATACGAGCAGTACTTC. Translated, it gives CASSAGQQYEQYF.

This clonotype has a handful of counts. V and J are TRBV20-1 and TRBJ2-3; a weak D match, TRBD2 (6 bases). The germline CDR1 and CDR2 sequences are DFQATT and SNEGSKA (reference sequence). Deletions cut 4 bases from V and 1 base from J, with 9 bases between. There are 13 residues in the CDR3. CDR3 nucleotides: TGCAGTGCTACGGCTAGCGGCACAGATACGCAGTATTTT. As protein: CSATASGTDTQYF.

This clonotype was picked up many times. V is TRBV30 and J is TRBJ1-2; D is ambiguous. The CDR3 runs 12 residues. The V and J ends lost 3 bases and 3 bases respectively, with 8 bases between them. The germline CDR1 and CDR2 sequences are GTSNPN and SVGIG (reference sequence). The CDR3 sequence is CAWRVLDYGYTF. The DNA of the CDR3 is TGTGCCTGGAGGGTTTTAGACTATGGCTACACCTTC.

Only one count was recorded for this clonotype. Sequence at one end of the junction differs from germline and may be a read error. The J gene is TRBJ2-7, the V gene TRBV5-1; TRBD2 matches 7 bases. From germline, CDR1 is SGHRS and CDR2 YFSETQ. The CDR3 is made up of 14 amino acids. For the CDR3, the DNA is TGCGCCAGCGGCTTTTCTAGCGGCACCTACGAGCAGTACTTC. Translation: CASGFSSGTYEQYF.